Below, 12 T cell receptor beta chains from the same sample are listed, as sequenced in a study of blood T cell repertoires in COVID-19 (dated by TCRdb to 2020 to 2022). The library was prepared using the immunoSEQ multiplex PCR assay. In its TCRdb copy, this immuneACCESS table keeps in-frame sequences only and misses some clones. Where compared with another copy, unresolved V genes explain less than half of these, and the others have no known cause. The sample data list 190,000 or so clones, and more than 75% of these were observed just once. Together, the top ten hold approximately 0.88% of the sample. The material sequenced was peripheral blood. The receptors were sampled from a woman between 18 and 30 years old who had recovered from COVID-19.

The V gene is TRBV7-8, the J gene TRBJ1-1, with no clear D. Germline CDR1 is SGHVS and CDR2 is FQNEAQ. The CDR3 totals 13 residues. The V end was cut by 6 bases, the J end by 0 bases, with 8 bases between. CDR3 residues: CASRGQLNTEAFF. The CDR3 DNA sequence: TGTGCCAGCAGGGGCCAGTTGAACACTGAAGCTTTCTTT.

The chain couples TRBV19 to TRBJ2-1; maybe TRBD1 (5 bases). Looked up from germline, CDR1 is LNHDA and CDR2 is SQIVND (reference sequence). V was trimmed by 6 bases and J by 3 bases, leaving 15 bases between them. CDR3 length equals 15 residues. CDR3 in amino acids: CASRPFGHHYNEQFF. The DNA of the CDR3 is TGTGCCAGTAGACCGTTCGGACACCACTACAATGAGCAGTTCTTC.

Written as DNA, the CDR3 is TGTGCCAGCAGCTTAGAGGCTTCCCCCAATGAGCAGTTCTTC. It is translated as CASSLEASPNEQFF. The chain carries TRBV11-3 and TRBJ2-1; D unresolved. V gave up 0 bases and J gave up 6 bases, with 9 bases separating them. This CDR3 has 14 residues. Germline V gene data show CDR1 as SGHNT and CDR2 as YENEEA.

The sample holds a few counts of this clone. V usage is TRBV7-2 and J usage is TRBJ2-3; D gene unclear. The CDR3 extends over 14 amino acids. V was cut by 5 bases and J by 2 bases, with 11 bases left in between. Germline CDR1 SGHTA, CDR2 FQGNSA. CDR3 residues: CASSPTSHTDTQYF. For the CDR3, the DNA is TGTGCCAGCAGCCCCACGAGCCACACAGATACGCAGTATTTT.

The chain carries TRBV7-9 and TRBJ1-2; TRBD1 matches at 10 bases. The CDR3 sequence is 14 residues long. Trimming removed 2 bases from V and 8 bases from J; junction bases left unmatched: 5. Germline CDR1 is SEHNR and CDR2 is FQNEAQ (reference sequence). CDR3 region: CASSLRDRGWGYTF. The CDR3 coding sequence is TGTGCCAGCAGCTTAAGGGACAGGGGATGGGGCTACACCTTC.

The count of this clone is one. This rearrangement joins TRBV27 to TRBJ2-2; 9 bases are shared with TRBD2. The CDR3 length is 16 residues. With 2 bases clipped from V and 5 bases from J, the junction kept 6 bases outside the gene matches. CDR1 and CDR2 (germline): MNHEY, SMNVEV (reference sequence). The CDR3 sequence: CASSLTGTSQTGELFF. In nucleotides, the CDR3 is TGTGCCAGCAGTTTAACCGGGACTAGCCAAACCGGGGAGCTGTTTTTT.

V usage is TRBV6-2 or TRBV6-3 and J usage is TRBJ2-5; 7 bases line up with TRBD2. This CDR3 has 14 amino acids. CDR1 and CDR2 (germline): MNHEY, SVGEGT. V shed 2 bases and J 1 base; nucleotides not matched to a gene: 1. This chain's CDR3 is CASSYASGQETQYF. The CDR3 bases are TGTGCCAGCAGTTACGCTAGCGGCCAAGAGACCCAGTACTTC.

This chain links TRBV10-3 with TRBJ1-2; 10 bases match TRBD1. The CDR3 extends over 15 amino acids. V shed 4 bases and J 4 bases; nucleotides not matched to a gene: 6. Looked up from germline, CDR1 is ENHRY and CDR2 is SYGVKD. CDR3 bases: TGTGCCATCAGTGTCGGGGGGACAGGGGCCTATGGCTACACCTTC. It yields the protein CAISVGGTGAYGYTF.

This chain's CDR3 is CASTTGGAEKLFF. The CDR3 nucleotides read TGTGCCAGCACGACAGGGGGCGCGGAAAAACTGTTTTTT. J is TRBJ1-4 and V is TRBV11-2; 10 bases agree with TRBD1. The germline V gene has CDR1 SGHAT and CDR2 FQNNGV. The CDR3 is 13 amino acids. Trimming removed 7 bases from V and 8 bases from J; junction bases left unmatched: 4.

The chain combines TRBV28 with TRBJ2-2; D possibly corresponds to TRBD2 (7 bases). This CDR3 has 13 residues. CDR1 is MDHEN, CDR2 SYDVKM, per germline. V was cut by 11 bases and J by 1 base, with 11 bases left in between. CDR3 region: CAVGGQNTGELFF. The CDR3 region has the DNA TGTGCCGTCGGGGGGCAGAACACCGGGGAGCTGTTTTTT.

The rearrangement uses TRBV4-3 and TRBJ1-2; 8 bases are a match to TRBD1. The CDR3 length is 14 residues. The germline V gene encodes CDR1 LGHNA and CDR2 YSLEER. The V gene end was trimmed by 3 bases and the J gene end by 4 bases; junction bases not matched to a gene: 4. The CDR3: CASSQGTGGYGYTF. CDR3 coding DNA: TGCGCCAGCAGCCAGGGCACAGGGGGCTATGGCTACACCTTC.

This clone was counted a single time. The chain couples TRBV19 to TRBJ1-5; a possible D gene is TRBD1 (5 bases). CDR3 length equals 14 residues. The V end lost 3 bases, the J end lost 6 bases, and 12 bases lay between the germline ends. The germline CDR1 and CDR2 sequences are LNHDA and SQIVND (reference sequence). The CDR3 DNA is TGTGCCAGTAGTATTTTATCAGGGTTTCAGCCCCAGCATTTT. Translation gives CASSILSGFQPQHF.